Listed here are 17 T cell receptor beta chains from one sample, sequenced in a study of CDR3 diversity in severe acne. TCRdb redid the calling of the PCR reads with MiXCR, one entry per CDR3 protein. The table includes some 90,000 distinct CDR3 sequences, about half detected once. The sequencing input was blood. The receptors derive from a male donor with severe acne vulgaris.

This clonotype was observed many times. The V and J genes are TRBV20-1 and TRBJ1-3; D unresolved. Germline CDR1 is DFQATT and CDR2 is SNEGSKA (reference sequence). The CDR3 sequence is 12 residues long. The CDR3 DNA reads as TGCAGCACATCAGATTGGGGAAACACCATATATTTT. This encodes CSTSDWGNTIYF.

In the case of this clonotype: An end of the junction does not agree with germline; a read error may underlie this. The CDR3 loop is CASSQDGYSEQFF. In nucleotides, the CDR3 is TGTGCCAGCAGCCAAGATGGTTACAGTGAGCAGTTCTTC. The chain recombines TRBV14 with TRBJ2-1; D unresolved. CDR1 is SGHDN, CDR2 FVKESK, per germline. There are 13 residues in the CDR3.

The rearrangement joins TRBV18 to TRBJ2-7; 15 bases line up with TRBD2. The CDR3 length is 16 residues. Trimming took 2 bases from V and 6 from J; bases not matched to a gene: 5. The germline V gene has CDR1 KGHSH and CDR2 LQKENI. CDR3 loop: CASSPEGLAGGSEQYF. CDR3 nucleotide sequence: TGTGCCAGCTCACCAGAGGGACTAGCGGGAGGCTCCGAGCAGTACTTC.

Only one count was recorded for this clonotype. This sequence joins TRBV29-1 and TRBJ2-5; TRBD2 aligns across 7 bases. The closer fit of TRBJ2-7 to the DNA end suggests the J call may be wrong. CDR1 SQVTM and CDR2 ANQGSEA come from the germline V gene. The CDR3 is made up of 13 amino acids. The CDR3: CSVGGGFSYEQYF. The CDR3 coding sequence is TGCAGCGTTGGCGGGGGTTTTTCCTACGAGCAGTACTTC.

The rearrangement links TRBV29-1 to TRBJ1-4, with 7 bases matching TRBD1. The germline CDR1 and CDR2 sequences are SQVTM and ANQGSEA. The CDR3 runs to 14 residues. Trimming removed 4 bases from V and 8 bases from J; junction bases left unmatched: 10. The CDR3 sequence: CSVAATGEREKLFF. The CDR3 DNA is TGCAGCGTTGCGGCCACAGGGGAGCGGGAAAAACTGTTTTTT.

This clonotype was observed at least ten times. J is TRBJ2-1 and V is TRBV7-8; no reliable D call. The germline CDR1 and CDR2 sequences are SGHVS and FQNEAQ. This CDR3 is built from 14 residues. Trimming shortened V by 1 base and J by 2 bases, and 6 bases separated the two germline ends. The CDR3 DNA reads as TGTGCCAGCAGCTTAGGGATGACCTACAATGAGCAGTTCTTC. Its translation is CASSLGMTYNEQFF.

The chain uses TRBV9 and TRBJ1-1, with D possibly matching TRBD1 (5 bases). The CDR3 totals 14 residues. V lost 0 bases and J 4 bases, leaving 10 bases between the germline ends. CDR1 is SGDLS, CDR2 YYNGEE, per germline. CDR3 region: CASSVGGASTEAFF. CDR3 nucleotide sequence: TGTGCCAGCAGCGTAGGTGGGGCGAGCACTGAAGCTTTCTTT.

Within the sample, this clonotype is medium-sized. V usage is TRBV7-3 and J usage is TRBJ2-1; 7 bases align to TRBD2. Germline CDR1 and CDR2: SGHTA and FQGTGA. J gave up 3 bases and V 0 bases, and 2 bases lay outside the gene matches. CDR3 length: 15 amino acids. The CDR3 region has the DNA TGTGCCAGCAGCTTAACACTAGCGCTCTACAATGAGCAGTTCTTC. Protein: CASSLTLALYNEQFF.

The chain carries TRBV7-2 and TRBJ2-1, with TRBD2 as a possible D gene (6 bases). Between the trimmed V and J ends, which lost 4 bases and 5 bases, there was a span of 18 bases. Germline V CDR1 and CDR2: SGHTA, FQGNSA. The CDR3 has 16 residues. The CDR3 DNA is TGTGCCAGCAGCTCATTTAGCGGAGGGGACCACAATGAGCAGTTCTTC. It translates to CASSSFSGGDHNEQFF.

This clonotype was seen ten or more times. The chain links TRBV19 to TRBJ1-5; D is perhaps TRBD1 (5 bases). The germline CDR1 and CDR2 sequences are LNHDA and SQIVND (reference sequence). This CDR3 contains 15 residues. V gave up 5 bases and J gave up 9 bases, with 20 bases separating them. In DNA, the CDR3 is TGTGCCAGTAGTCCCACGGGACCGGTATTATTGCCCCAGCATTTT. Encoded protein: CASSPTGPVLLPQHF.

Of note for this clonotype: A junction end diverges from the germline sequence, so it may reflect a read error. The chain joins TRBV19 to TRBJ2-6; no reliable D call. This CDR3 has 16 amino acids. The germline V gene encodes CDR1 LNHDA and CDR2 SQIVND (reference sequence). CDR3 in amino acids: CVSSIRFQSGANVLTF. CDR3 bases: TGTGTCAGTAGTATACGGTTTCAGTCTGGGGCCAACGTCCTGACTTTC.

This clonotype was picked up many times. V and J are TRBV5-1 and TRBJ1-5; TRBD1 matches at 12 bases. The length of the CDR3 is 15 residues. V trimming: 2 bases; J trimming: 5 bases; junction bases outside the gene matches: 2. Germline assignment: CDR1 SGHRS and CDR2 YFSETQ. Here the CDR3 reads CASSLGTGGDQPQHF. In DNA, the CDR3 is TGCGCCAGCAGCTTAGGGACAGGGGGCGATCAGCCCCAGCATTTT.

The CDR3 bases are TGTGCCAGCAGTCGGGATCTCTCTGGGGCCAACGTCCTGACTTTC. Protein: CASSRDLSGANVLTF. This chain connects TRBV6-5 to TRBJ2-6; possible D gene TRBD2, 5 bases. The V end lost 5 bases, the J end lost 0 bases, and 8 bases lay between the germline ends. Germline-derived CDR1 and CDR2 are MNHEY and SVGAGI. The CDR3 loop spans 15 amino acids.

Ten or more counts support this clonotype. V and J are TRBV12-3 or TRBV12-4 and TRBJ2-3, with D unresolved. There are 12 residues in the CDR3. Trimming stripped 1 base from V and 4 bases from J, with 3 bases between. The CDR3 coding sequence is TGTGCCAGCAGTTTAGAAGCAGATACGCAGTATTTT. Amino acids: CASSLEADTQYF.

V gene TRBV5-1 combines with J gene TRBJ1-4, with 11 bases aligning to TRBD1. Germline CDR1 SGHRS, CDR2 YFSETQ. The ends lost 0 bases at V and 5 bases at J; junction bases unmatched: 6. The CDR3 loop spans 17 amino acids. CDR3 coding DNA: TGCGCCAGCAGCTTGGCCGGACAGGGGGCTTACAATGAAAAACTGTTTTTT. Its translation: CASSLAGQGAYNEKLFF.

For this clonotype: Lacking the conserved final phenylalanine or tryptophan, this CDR3 likely reflects a read error. It is unclear where the CDR3 begins or ends on the DNA, so no DNA is shown, and the CDR3 is as TCRdb lists it. The chain has TRBV6-5 and TRBJ2-7. The CDR3 is 13 amino acids in total, end residues counted. From germline, CDR1 is MNHEY and CDR2 SVGAGI. CDR3 in amino acids: CASRDGLSYEQYL.

The chain is built from TRBV7-6 and TRBJ2-7, with TRBD1 matching 8 bases. V was pared by 5 bases and J by 4 bases, with 10 bases of the junction left unmatched. From germline, CDR1 is SGHVS and CDR2 FNYEAQ. The CDR3 sequence is 15 residues long. In DNA, the CDR3 is TGTGCCAGCAGCGTCGGACAGGGTGATACTTACGAGCAGTACTTC. Translating it yields CASSVGQGDTYEQYF.